This TCR beta chain was retrieved from a study of PD-1 blockade in classical Hodgkin lymphoma. Relapse after autologous stem cell transplantation occurred in every patient, and brentuximab vedotin exposure varied. The table came from immunoSEQ multiplex PCR; TCRdb's copy has only in-frame clones and leaves some out. The sample lists about 20,000 clones; around 80% were seen once. The V gene's germline CDR1 is SNHLY and CDR2 FYNNEI. V was clipped by 6 bases and J by 2 bases, with 20 bases between them. The CDR3 runs to 16 residues. The material was peripheral blood mononuclear cells (PBMCs), obtained before the second cycle of nivolumab. The TCR was taken from a human donor with classical Hodgkin lymphoma. The V and J genes are TRBV2 and TRBJ2-7; D possibly corresponds to TRBD1 (5 bases). The CDR3 bases are TGTGCCAGCAGGAGAGACATACCGACAGTCGCCTACGAGCAGTACTTC. It specifies CASRRDIPTVAYEQYF.